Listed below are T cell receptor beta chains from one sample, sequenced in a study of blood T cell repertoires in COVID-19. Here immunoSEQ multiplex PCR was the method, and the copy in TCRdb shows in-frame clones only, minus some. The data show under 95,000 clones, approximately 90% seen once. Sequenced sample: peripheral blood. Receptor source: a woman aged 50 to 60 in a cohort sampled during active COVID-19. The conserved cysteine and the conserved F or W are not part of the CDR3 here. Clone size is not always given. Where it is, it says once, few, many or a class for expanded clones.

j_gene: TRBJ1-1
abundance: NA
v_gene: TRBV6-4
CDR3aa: ASSDPGIAAEAF

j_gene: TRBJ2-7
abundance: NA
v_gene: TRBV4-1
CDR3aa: ASSQGGHYEQY

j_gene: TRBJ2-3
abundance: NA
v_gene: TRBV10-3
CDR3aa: AISDKIGQGANYLDTQY

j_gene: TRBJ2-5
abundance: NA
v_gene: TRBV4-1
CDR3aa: ASSQIVRGLETQY

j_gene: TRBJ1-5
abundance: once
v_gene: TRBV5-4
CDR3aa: ASSLLGEPQH

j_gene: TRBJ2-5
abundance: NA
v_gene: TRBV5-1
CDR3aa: ASRGGGQETQY

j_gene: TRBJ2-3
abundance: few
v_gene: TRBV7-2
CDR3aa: ASSSRGGGTDTQY

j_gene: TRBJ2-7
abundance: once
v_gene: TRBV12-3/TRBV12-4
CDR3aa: ASSLGPSYEQY

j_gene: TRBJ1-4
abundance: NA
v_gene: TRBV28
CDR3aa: ASSLGGTGEKLF

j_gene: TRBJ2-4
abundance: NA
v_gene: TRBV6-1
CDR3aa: ASSEGTSGSGNIQY

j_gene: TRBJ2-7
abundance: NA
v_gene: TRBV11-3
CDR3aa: ASSLRTGYYEQY

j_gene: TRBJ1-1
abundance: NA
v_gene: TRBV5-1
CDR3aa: ASRLTGMNTEAF